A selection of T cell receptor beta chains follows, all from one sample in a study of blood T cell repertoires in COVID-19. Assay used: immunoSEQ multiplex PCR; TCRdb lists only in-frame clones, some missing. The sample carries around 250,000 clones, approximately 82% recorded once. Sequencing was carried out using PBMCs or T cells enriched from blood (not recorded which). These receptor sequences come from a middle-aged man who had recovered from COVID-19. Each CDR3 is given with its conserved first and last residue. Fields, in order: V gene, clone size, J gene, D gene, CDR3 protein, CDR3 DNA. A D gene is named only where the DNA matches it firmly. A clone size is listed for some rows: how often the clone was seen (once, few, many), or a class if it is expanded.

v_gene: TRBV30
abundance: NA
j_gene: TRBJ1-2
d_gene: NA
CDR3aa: CAWSEGRAYGYTF
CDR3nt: TGTGCCTGGAGCGAGGGCCGGGCCTATGGCTACACCTTC

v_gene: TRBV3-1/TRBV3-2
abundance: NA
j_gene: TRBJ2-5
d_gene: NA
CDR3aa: CASSPTWAVQETQYF
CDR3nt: TGTGCCAGCAGCCCCACGTGGGCTGTCCAAGAGACCCAGTACTTC

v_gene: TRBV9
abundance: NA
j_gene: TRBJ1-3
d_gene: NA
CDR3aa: CASSDISGNTIYF
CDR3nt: TGTGCCAGTAGTGATATCTCTGGAAACACCATATATTTT

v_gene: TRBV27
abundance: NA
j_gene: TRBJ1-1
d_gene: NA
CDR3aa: CASGWTTEAFF
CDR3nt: TGTGCCTCGGGGTGGACCACTGAAGCTTTCTTT

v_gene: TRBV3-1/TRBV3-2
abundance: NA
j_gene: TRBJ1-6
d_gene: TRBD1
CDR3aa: CASSHPRDRDSPLHF
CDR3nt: TGTGCCAGCAGCCATCCCCGGGACAGGGATTCACCCCTCCACTTT

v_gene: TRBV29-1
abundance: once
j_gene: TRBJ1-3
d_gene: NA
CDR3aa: CSVAGSSGNTIYF
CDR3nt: TGCAGCGTTGCAGGAAGCTCTGGAAACACCATATATTTT

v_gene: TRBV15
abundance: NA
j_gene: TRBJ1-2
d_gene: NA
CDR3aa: CATSQGNYGYTF
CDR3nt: TGTGCCACCAGTCAGGGGAACTATGGCTACACCTTC

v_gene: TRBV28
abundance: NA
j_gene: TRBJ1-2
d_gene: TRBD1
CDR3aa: CASSLSKGAHGYTF
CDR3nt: TGTGCCAGCAGTTTGAGCAAGGGGGCCCACGGCTACACCTTC

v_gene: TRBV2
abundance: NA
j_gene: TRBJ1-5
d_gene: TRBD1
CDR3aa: CASSGQGGSNQPQHF
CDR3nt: TGTGCCAGCAGTGGACAGGGAGGAAGCAATCAGCCCCAGCATTTT

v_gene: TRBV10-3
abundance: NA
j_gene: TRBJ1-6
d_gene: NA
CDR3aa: CAISEMGGFNSPLHF
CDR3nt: TGTGCCATCAGTGAAATGGGAGGATTTAATTCACCCCTCCACTTT

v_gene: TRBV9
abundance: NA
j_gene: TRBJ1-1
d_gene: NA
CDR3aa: CASSSTGPAFF
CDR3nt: TGTGCCAGCAGCTCTACAGGGCCAGCTTTCTTT

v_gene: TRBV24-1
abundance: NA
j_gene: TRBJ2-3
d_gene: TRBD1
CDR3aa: CATSDHRGLIRNTQYF
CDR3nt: TGTGCCACCAGTGATCACAGGGGTCTGATCCGAAATACGCAGTATTTT

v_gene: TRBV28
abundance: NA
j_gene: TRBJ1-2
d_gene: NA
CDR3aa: CASSLVVWGPGYTF
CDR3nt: TGTGCCAGCAGTTTAGTCGTGTGGGGGCCTGGCTACACCTTC

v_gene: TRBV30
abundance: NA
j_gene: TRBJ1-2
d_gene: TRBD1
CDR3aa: CATGTDEGGYTF
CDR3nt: TGTGCTACCGGGACAGATGAGGGAGGCTACACCTTC

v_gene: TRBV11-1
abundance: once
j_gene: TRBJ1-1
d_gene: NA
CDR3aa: CASRVDSMNTEAFF
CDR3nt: TGTGCCAGCAGGGTTGACAGCATGAACACTGAAGCTTTCTTT

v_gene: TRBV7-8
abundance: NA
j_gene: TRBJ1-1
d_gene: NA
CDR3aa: CASSLTGTTEAFF
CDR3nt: TGTGCCAGCAGCTTGACAGGCACCACTGAAGCTTTCTTT

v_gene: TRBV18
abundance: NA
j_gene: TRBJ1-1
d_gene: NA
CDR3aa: CASSPGRGDTEAFF
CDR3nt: TGTGCCAGCTCCCCGGGGCGGGGGGATACTGAAGCTTTCTTT

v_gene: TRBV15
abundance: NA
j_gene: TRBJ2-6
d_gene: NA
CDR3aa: CATGSDTLGANVLTF
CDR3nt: TGTGCCACCGGCTCCGACACCCTCGGGGCCAACGTCCTGACTTTC

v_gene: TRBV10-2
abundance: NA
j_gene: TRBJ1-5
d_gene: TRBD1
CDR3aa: CASSKKAGGDQPQHF
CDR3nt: TGCGCCAGCAGCAAAAAAGCAGGGGGTGATCAGCCCCAGCATTTT

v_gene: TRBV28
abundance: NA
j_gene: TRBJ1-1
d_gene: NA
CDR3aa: CASSLIQTEAFF
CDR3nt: TGTGCCAGCAGTTTAATACAGACTGAAGCTTTCTTT

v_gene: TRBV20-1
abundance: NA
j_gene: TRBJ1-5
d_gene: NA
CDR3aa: CSASDRLMSQPQHF
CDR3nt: TGCAGTGCTAGTGACAGGTTGATGAGCCAGCCCCAGCATTTT

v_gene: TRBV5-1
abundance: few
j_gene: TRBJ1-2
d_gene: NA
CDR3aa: CASSLGSRQTYGYTF
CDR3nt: TGCGCCAGCAGCTTGGGTTCTCGACAGACCTATGGCTACACCTTC

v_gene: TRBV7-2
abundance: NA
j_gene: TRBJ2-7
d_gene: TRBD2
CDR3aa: CASSPRTSGNEQYF
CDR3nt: TGTGCCAGCAGCCCCCGGACTAGCGGGAACGAGCAGTACTTC